The next 10 T cell receptor beta chains were all read from a single sample in a study of beta chain bispecific antibodies for T cell cancers. These receptors have no identified antigens. T cells were expanded from blood mononuclear cells for about three days with anti-CD3 OKT3 or CD3/CD28 beads. TCRdb recomputed calls from the 5' RACE reads with MiXCR, one row per CDR3 protein. The data contain approximately 15,000 distinct CDR3 sequences, approximately 2% of them seen just once; the ten biggest clones take up less than 8.5%. Study-wide points: The leukemia cells, rather than normal T cells, gave most of the targeted TRBV signal.

Sequences were obtained from healthy donor T cells cultured with leukemia cells. The source of these receptors is a human donor in good health. Some clones in this sample may be carry-over from other donors' samples.

The table lists this clonotype with many counts. V gene TRBV9 combines with J gene TRBJ1-2, with D possibly being TRBD1 (5 bases). Trimming stripped 0 bases from V and 3 bases from J, with 15 bases between. From germline, CDR1 is SGDLS and CDR2 YYNGEE. The CDR3 loop spans 16 amino acids. CDR3 loop: CASSVDPGVIDYGYTF. The CDR3 region has the DNA TGTGCCAGCAGCGTAGATCCGGGGGTAATAGACTATGGCTACACCTTC.

This clonotype was detected many times. The chain is built from TRBV20-1 and TRBJ1-6, with D unresolved. The CDR3 is 17 amino acids. V lost 0 bases and J lost 10, with 22 bases in between. Germline CDR1 and CDR2: DFQATT and SNEGSKA (reference sequence). This CDR3 reads CSARDSSRIIETSPLHF. In DNA form, the CDR3 reads TGCAGTGCTAGAGATAGTTCCCGGATCATCGAAACATCACCCCTCCACTTT.

The sample holds many counts of this clonotype. The J gene is TRBJ1-5, the V gene TRBV12-2. TRBV12-2 is termed a pseudogene. The CDR3 consists of 17 residues. The CDR3 region is CASRLDASGYSNQPQHF. CDR3 bases: TGTGCAAGTCGCTTAGACGCATCAGGTTATAGCAATCAGCCCCAGCATTTT.

This clonotype has at least ten counts. The chain combines TRBV6-6 with TRBJ2-1, with D unresolved. CDR1 and CDR2 (germline): MNHNY, SVGAGI (reference sequence). Trimming removed 6 bases at V and 0 bases at J, with 12 bases between. CDR3 length: 15 amino acids. In nucleotides, the CDR3 is TGTGCCAGCAGATGGACGGATAGCTCCTACAATGAGCAGTTCTTC. Translation: CASRWTDSSYNEQFF.

This clonotype appeared many times. J is TRBJ2-1 and V is TRBV14; 8 bases map to TRBD2. With V trimmed by 4 bases and J by 2 bases, 7 bases remained unmatched. The germline gives CDR1 SGHDN, CDR2 FVKESK. This CDR3 spans 16 amino acids. CDR3 region: CASSPRVAGTYNEQFF. As DNA, the CDR3 is TGTGCCAGCAGCCCCCGGGTAGCGGGGACCTACAATGAGCAGTTCTTC.

This clonotype was found many times. The chain uses TRBV10-2 and TRBJ2-7; 10 bases are shared with TRBD2. Germline loops: CDR1 WSHSY, CDR2 SAAADI. The CDR3 runs to 13 residues. The V segment lost 10 bases and the J segment 0 bases; nucleotides outside the gene matches: 3. The CDR3 sequence is CATLAGGSYEQYF. Written as DNA, the CDR3 is TGCGCCACCTTAGCGGGGGGCTCCTACGAGCAGTACTTC.

This clonotype was observed many times. The rearrangement joins TRBV5-1 to TRBJ1-3; 10 bases are a match to TRBD1. The germline V gene encodes CDR1 SGHRS and CDR2 YFSETQ. V trimming: 0 bases; J trimming: 2 bases; junction bases outside the gene matches: 8. The CDR3 is 18 residues long. The CDR3 loop reads CASSLGYRQGATGNTIYF. DNA for the CDR3: TGCGCCAGCAGCTTGGGGTACCGACAGGGGGCCACTGGAAACACCATATATTTT.

This clonotype showed up many times. The chain employs TRBV28 and TRBJ1-3, with 11 positions matching TRBD1. CDR3 length: 20 amino acids. The ends lost 6 bases at V and 0 bases at J; junction bases unmatched: 16. Per the germline V gene, CDR1 is MDHEN and CDR2 is SYDVKM. The CDR3 is CASSPRLRDRGSGSGNTIYF. CDR3 coding DNA: TGTGCCAGCAGCCCGCGACTACGGGACAGGGGGTCTGGCTCTGGAAACACCATATATTTT.

By proportion, this clonotype is medium-sized (0.01 to 0.1%). The J gene is TRBJ2-1, the V gene TRBV7-9; 8 nucleotides match TRBD2. CDR1 SEHNR and CDR2 FQNEAQ come from the germline V gene (reference sequence). This CDR3 is 17 amino acids long. J gave up 3 bases and V 4 bases, and 11 bases lay outside the gene matches. The CDR3 region is CASSWRRAGAHYNEQFF. In DNA, the CDR3 is TGTGCCAGCAGCTGGCGTCGAGCGGGGGCACACTACAATGAGCAGTTCTTC. Using reference TRBV7-9 and TRBJ2-1 for the parts outside the CDR3, the full variable domain is DTGVSQNPRHKITKRGQNVTFRCDPISEHNRLYWYRQTLGQGPEFLTYFQNEAQLEKSRLLSDRFSAERPKGSFSTLEIQRTEQGDSAMYLCASSWRRAGAHYNEQFFGPGTRLTVL.

This clonotype was detected only a few times. The chain joins TRBV6-2 or TRBV6-3 to TRBJ2-6, with D possibly matching TRBD2 (6 bases). The V gene's germline CDR1 is MNHEY and CDR2 SVGEGT. V was shortened by 5 bases and J by 0 bases, with 17 bases between the two germline ends. The CDR3 length is 18 residues. The CDR3 bases are TGTGCCAGCAGTCGCAACCAGGGACTGACCTCTGGGGCCAACGTCCTGACTTTC. This encodes CASSRNQGLTSGANVLTF.